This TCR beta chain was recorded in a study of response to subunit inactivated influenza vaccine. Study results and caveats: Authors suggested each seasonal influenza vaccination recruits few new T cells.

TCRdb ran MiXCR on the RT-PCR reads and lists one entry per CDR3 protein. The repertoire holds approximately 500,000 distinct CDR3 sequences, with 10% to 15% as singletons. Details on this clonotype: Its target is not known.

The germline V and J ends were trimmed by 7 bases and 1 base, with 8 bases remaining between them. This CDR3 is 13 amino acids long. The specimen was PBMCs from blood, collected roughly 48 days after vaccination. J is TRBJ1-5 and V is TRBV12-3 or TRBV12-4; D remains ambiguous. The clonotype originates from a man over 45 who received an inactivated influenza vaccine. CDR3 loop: CASNGGSNQPQHF. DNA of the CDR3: TGTGCCAGCAATGGTGGAAGCAATCAGCCCCAGCATTTT.